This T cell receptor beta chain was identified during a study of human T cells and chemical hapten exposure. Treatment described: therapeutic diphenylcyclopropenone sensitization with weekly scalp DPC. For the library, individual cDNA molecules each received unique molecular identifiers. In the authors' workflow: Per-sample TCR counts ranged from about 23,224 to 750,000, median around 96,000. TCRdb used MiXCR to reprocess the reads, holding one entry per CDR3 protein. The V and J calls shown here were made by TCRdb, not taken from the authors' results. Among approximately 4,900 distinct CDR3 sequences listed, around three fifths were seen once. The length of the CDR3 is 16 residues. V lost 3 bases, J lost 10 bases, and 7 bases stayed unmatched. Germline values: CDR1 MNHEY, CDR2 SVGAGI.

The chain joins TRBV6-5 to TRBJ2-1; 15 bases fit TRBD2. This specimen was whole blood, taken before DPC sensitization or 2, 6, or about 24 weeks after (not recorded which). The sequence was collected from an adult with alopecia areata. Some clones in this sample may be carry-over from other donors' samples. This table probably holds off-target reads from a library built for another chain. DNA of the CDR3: TGTGCCAGCAGTTATTCCGGACTAGCGGGAGGGAGCGAGCAGTTCTTC. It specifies CASSYSGLAGGSEQFF.